This TCR beta chain was captured by sequencing in a study of blood T cell repertoires in COVID-19. The method was immunoSEQ multiplex PCR; TCRdb's version includes in-frame clones alone and lacks a portion of them. The sample holds 25,000 to 35,000 clones, 85% to 95% seen once. Material: peripheral blood. This receptor was obtained from a human donor in a cohort sampled during active COVID-19.

The CDR3 DNA sequence: TGTGCCAGCAGTTTTAAGGGAGATAGCAATCAGCCCCAGCATTTT. Translated: CASSFKGDSNQPQHF. This chain joins TRBV27 and TRBJ1-5; D is ambiguous. Trimming shortened V by 3 bases and J by 0 bases, and 9 bases separated the two germline ends. Looked up from germline, CDR1 is MNHEY and CDR2 is SMNVEV (reference sequence). This CDR3 contains 15 residues.